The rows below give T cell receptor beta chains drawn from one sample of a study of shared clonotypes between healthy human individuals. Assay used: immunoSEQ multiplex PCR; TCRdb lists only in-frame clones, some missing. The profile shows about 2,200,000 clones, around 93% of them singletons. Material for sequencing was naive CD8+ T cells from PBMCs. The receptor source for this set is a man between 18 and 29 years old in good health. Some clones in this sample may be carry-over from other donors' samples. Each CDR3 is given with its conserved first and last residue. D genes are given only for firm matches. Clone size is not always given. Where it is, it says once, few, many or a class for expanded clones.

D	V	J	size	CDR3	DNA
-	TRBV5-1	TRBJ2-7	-	CASSTWTDPSSYEQYF	TGCGCCAGCAGCACCTGGACAGACCCTAGCTCCTACGAGCAGTACTTC
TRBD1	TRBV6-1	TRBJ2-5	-	CASSGLDRGKETQYF	TGTGCCAGCAGTGGCCTGGACAGGGGTAAAGAGACCCAGTACTTC
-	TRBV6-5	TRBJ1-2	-	CASSYYGAGVNYGYTF	TGTGCCAGCAGTTACTATGGGGCAGGGGTCAACTATGGCTACACCTTC
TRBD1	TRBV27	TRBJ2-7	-	CASSPGQSPSYEQYF	TGTGCCAGCAGTCCGGGACAGTCGCCCTCCTACGAGCAGTACTTC
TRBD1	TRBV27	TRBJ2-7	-	CASSLGTGGHEQYF	TGTGCCAGCAGTTTAGGGACAGGGGGCCACGAGCAGTACTTC
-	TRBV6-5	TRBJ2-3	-	CASRLQTLTDTQYF	TGTGCCAGCAGACTCCAGACCCTCACAGATACGCAGTATTTT
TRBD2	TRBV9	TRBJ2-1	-	CASSVVSGSNGDEQFF	TGTGCCAGCAGCGTAGTTAGCGGGAGTAATGGTGATGAGCAGTTCTTC
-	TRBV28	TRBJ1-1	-	CASSPPGRNTEAFF	TGTGCCAGCAGTCCGCCCGGACGGAACACTGAAGCTTTCTTT
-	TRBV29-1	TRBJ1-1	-	CSVGGGTEAFF	TGCAGCGTCGGGGGGGGCACTGAAGCTTTCTTT
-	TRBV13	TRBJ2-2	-	CASSLGGDTGELFF	TGTGCCAGCAGCTTGGGCGGGGACACCGGGGAGCTGTTTTTT
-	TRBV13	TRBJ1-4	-	CASSFSGEDEKLFF	TGTGCCAGCAGTTTCAGCGGGGAGGACGAAAAACTGTTTTTT
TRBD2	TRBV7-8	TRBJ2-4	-	CASSGRLAGGSGGKNIQYF	TGTGCCAGCAGCGGCCGACTAGCGGGAGGCTCCGGGGGCAAAAACATTCAGTACTTC
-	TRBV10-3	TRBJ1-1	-	CAISDVNTMNTEAFF	TGTGCCATCAGTGATGTAAATACCATGAACACTGAAGCTTTCTTT
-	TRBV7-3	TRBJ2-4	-	CASSLTGLGGKNIQYF	TGTGCCAGCAGCTTAACGGGGTTGGGCGGCAAAAACATTCAGTACTTC
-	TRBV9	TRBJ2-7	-	CASSVAGGGTYEQYF	TGTGCCAGCAGCGTAGCCGGTGGGGGGACCTACGAGCAGTACTTC
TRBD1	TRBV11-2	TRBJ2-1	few	CASRGQGQGEQFF	TGTGCCAGCAGGGGACAGGGGCAGGGTGAGCAGTTCTTC